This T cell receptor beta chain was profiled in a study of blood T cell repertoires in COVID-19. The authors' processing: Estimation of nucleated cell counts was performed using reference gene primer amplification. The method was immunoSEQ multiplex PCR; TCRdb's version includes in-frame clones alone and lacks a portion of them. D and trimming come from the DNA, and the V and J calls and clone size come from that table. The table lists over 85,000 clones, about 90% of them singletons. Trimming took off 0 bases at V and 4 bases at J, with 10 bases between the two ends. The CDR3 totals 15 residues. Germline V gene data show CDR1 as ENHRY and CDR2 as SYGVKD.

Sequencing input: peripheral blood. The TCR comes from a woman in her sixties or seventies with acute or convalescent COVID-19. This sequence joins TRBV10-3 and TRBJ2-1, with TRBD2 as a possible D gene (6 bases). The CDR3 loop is CAISESAGTYNEQFF. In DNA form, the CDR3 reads TGTGCCATCAGTGAGTCGGCGGGGACGTACAATGAGCAGTTCTTC.